This entry describes one T cell receptor beta chain. Its antigen is undetermined. Time point indicated: pre-sensitization, week 0. This sample's treatment: therapeutic diphenylcyclopropenone sensitization with weekly scalp DPC. The library tagged each cDNA molecule with unique molecular identifiers. Authors' analysis steps: Between roughly 23,224 and 700,000 TCRs appeared in each sample, and the median stood at roughly 95,000. One entry per CDR3 protein results from TCRdb running MiXCR on the RACE reads. The V and J calls were determined by TCRdb, not by the authors. The table lists roughly 380,000 distinct CDR3 sequences, approximately 5% of them singletons. The record originates from a study of human T cells and chemical hapten exposure. At the level of the study: DPC at 2% was the sensitizing agent, placed on 2 cm by 2 cm of upper inner arm skin.

General study results and limits: PT1 expanded TCR numbers tracked positively with patch test score.

The sequencing here drew on whole blood, taken in connection with sensitization to the hapten diphenylcyclopropenone (DPC). The origin of this receptor is a woman aged 50 to 60 with alopecia areata. Some clones in this sample may be carry-over from other donors' samples.

The CDR3 DNA follows: TGTGCCAGCAGCCACCTCCGAGACAGGGGAAATCAGCCCCAGCATTTT. It translates to CASSHLRDRGNQPQHF. The V call is TRBV7-9, the J call TRBJ1-5; 8 bases are shared with TRBD1. The CDR3 runs to 16 residues. Germline V lookup: CDR1 SEHNR, CDR2 FQNEAQ (reference sequence). Losses at the gene ends were 5 bases for V and 4 bases for J; bases not matched to a gene: 10.